The present T cell receptor (beta chain) was sequenced within a study of cytomegalovirus exposure and HLA in healthy donors. Notes on this clone: Its specificity is not known.

V was pared by 6 bases and J by 0 bases, with 12 bases between. Germline V gene lookup returns CDR1 LNHDA and CDR2 SQIVND (reference sequence). The length of the CDR3 is 14 residues. 60 Vbeta and 13 Jbeta primers were used in PCR. Profiling relied on immunoSEQ multiplex PCR, and the TCRdb table lists in-frame clones only, not all of them. The sample contains 150,000 to 200,000 clones, less than 80% of which appear only once. Points from the study as a whole: In a later analysis, HLA-associated beta chains showed higher expansion and lower generation probabilities than comparable chains. Of the V segments, some could not be distinguished, including TRBV6-2 and TRBV6-3, and were excluded. CMV antigen specificity was confirmed in vitro for a few CMV-associated chains. As a later analysis showed, a missense DCLRE1C variant was linked to trimming of TCR beta V- and J-genes.

The V and J genes are TRBV19 and TRBJ2-7, with D perhaps matching TRBD2 (5 bases). The sample was PBMCs. This clonotype was sampled from a man aged 35-49 years in good health and CMV-seronegative. In nucleotides, the CDR3 is TGTGCCAGTAGCGGGGTTATGAGCTCCTACGAGCAGTACTTC. Translating it yields CASSGVMSSYEQYF.